This T cell receptor beta chain stems from a study of blood T cell repertoires in COVID-19. Whole-study context: The origin of the acute and convalescent COVID-19 samples was the United States, Italy and Spain.

In the source study's methods: The authors estimated nucleated cell counts from reference gene primer amplification. Profiling relied on immunoSEQ multiplex PCR, and the TCRdb table lists in-frame clones only, not all of them. D and trimming come from the DNA, and the V and J calls and clone size come from that table. The sample lists around 130,000 clones, about 85% occurring once. The germline V gene encodes CDR1 LNHDA and CDR2 SQIVND (reference sequence). Trimming left V 3 bases short and J 2 bases short, with 14 bases between. This CDR3 comprises 16 residues. Sequencing was done on a sample of peripheral blood. This sequence originates from a human donor in a cohort sampled during active COVID-19. The rearrangement links TRBV19 to TRBJ2-1; a possible D gene is TRBD2 (5 bases). Written as DNA, the CDR3 is TGTGCCAGTAGTATCTGGGCGGGTAAGGCCTACAATGAGCAGTTCTTC. Amino acids: CASSIWAGKAYNEQFF.